This T cell receptor beta chain was found in a study of T cell repertoires in cytomegalovirus infection. Study in general: Through public TCR beta signatures, both CMV infection and matching HLA type were indicated.

V lost 1 base and J 5 bases, leaving 21 bases between the germline ends. The CDR3 runs to 17 residues. Per the germline V gene, CDR1 is DFQATT and CDR2 is SNEGSKA (reference sequence). TCRdb ran MiXCR on the reads and lists one entry per CDR3 protein. This table has about 680,000 distinct CDR3 sequences, 20% to 25% appearing once. This sequence joins TRBV20-1 and TRBJ2-1; TRBD1 is a possible D gene (6 bases). This clonotype was obtained from a human donor in good health (CMV status not recorded). Some clones in this sample may be carry-over from other donors' samples. The sequenced sample was CD8+ T cells from PBMCs. This CDR3 reads CSARGGSAGAIHNEQFF. The CDR3 DNA sequence: TGCAGTGCTAGAGGGGGGTCGGCAGGGGCTATCCACAATGAGCAGTTCTTC.